Presented here are 10 T cell receptor beta chains from one specimen sequenced in a study of shared clonotypes between healthy human individuals. Produced via immunoSEQ multiplex PCR; TCRdb's table is partial and in-frame only. Of some 1.5 million clones listed, roughly 98% are singletons. Sequencing was carried out using naive CD4+ T cells sorted from blood. Subset: CD45RA+ positively selected. Receptors were obtained from a man aged 25-40 years in good health.

The CDR3 region is CASSGRVQETQYF. Written as DNA, the CDR3 is TGCGCCAGCAGTGGCAGGGTTCAGGAGACCCAGTACTTC. The genes are TRBV10-1 and TRBJ2-5; D perhaps matches TRBD1 (5 bases). Deletions cut 4 bases from V and 5 bases from J, with 11 bases between. Germline V CDR1 and CDR2: WNHNN, SYGVQD (reference sequence). The CDR3 is 13 residues long.

The rearrangement uses TRBV21-1 and TRBJ2-2. TRBV21-1 is flagged as a pseudogene. The CDR3 runs to 12 residues. The CDR3 loop reads CASSEYTGELFF. The CDR3 DNA sequence: TGTGCCAGCAGCGAATACACCGGGGAGCTGTTTTTT.

The V call is TRBV7-6, the J call TRBJ2-1; 9 nucleotides match TRBD2. The germline CDR1 and CDR2 sequences are SGHVS and FNYEAQ. With V trimmed by 1 base and J by 4 bases, 2 bases remained unmatched. The CDR3 spans 15 residues. The CDR3 coding sequence is TGTGCCAGCAGCTTAGGCGGGAGGGGTTACAATGAGCAGTTCTTC. Encoded protein: CASSLGGRGYNEQFF.

This chain links TRBV27 with TRBJ2-7; 9 nucleotides line up with TRBD2. CDR1 and CDR2 (germline): MNHEY, SMNVEV (reference sequence). The CDR3 covers 16 residues. Unmatched junction bases numbered 14, after V lost 5 bases and J lost 6 bases. CDR3 loop: CASSPLGGGRVSEQYF. The CDR3 DNA reads as TGTGCCAGCAGTCCACTGGGGGGCGGGAGGGTCTCCGAGCAGTACTTC.

Comment on this clone: Other DNA sequences of this sample code for an identical CDR3. The DNA of the CDR3 is TGTGCCAGCAGCGTAGGTGGAGTAGGCACAGATACGCAGTATTTT. This gives the protein CASSVGGVGTDTQYF. The gene calls are TRBV9 and TRBJ2-3; D not resolved. The germline gives CDR1 SGDLS, CDR2 YYNGEE. CDR3 size: 15 residues. V was clipped by 0 bases and J by 1 base, with 9 bases between them. Combining the CDR3 with reference TRBV9 and TRBJ2-3 gives the whole variable domain DSGVTQTPKHLITATGQRVTLRCSPRSGDLSVYWYQQSLDQGLQFLIQYYNGEERAKGNILERFSAQQFPDLHSELNLSSLELGDSALYFCASSVGGVGTDTQYFGPGTRLTVL.

V is TRBV19 and J is TRBJ2-1, with 9 bases matching TRBD2. The CDR3 is 17 residues long. V shed 5 bases, J shed 0 bases, and the junction held 8 bases outside the gene matches. Germline lookup yields CDR1 LNHDA and CDR2 SQIVND (reference sequence). This CDR3 reads CASSPPRLADSYNEQFF. CDR3 in DNA: TGTGCCAGTAGTCCGCCCAGACTAGCGGACTCCTACAATGAGCAGTTCTTC. Based on the CDR3 plus reference TRBV19 and TRBJ2-1, the full variable domain is DGGITQSPKYLFRKEGQNVTLSCEQNLNHDAMYWYRQDPGQGLRLIYYSQIVNDFQKGDIAEGYSVSREKKESFPLTVTSAQKNPTAFYLCASSPPRLADSYNEQFFGPGTRLTVL.

This chain uses TRBV28 with TRBJ1-1; 9 positions agree with TRBD1. Looked up from germline, CDR1 is MDHEN and CDR2 is SYDVKM. With V trimmed by 4 bases and J by 6 bases, 3 bases remained unmatched. The CDR3 covers 13 residues. The chain's CDR3 is CASSSWTGAEAFF. CDR3 DNA: TGTGCCAGCAGTTCCTGGACAGGGGCTGAAGCTTTCTTT. The full variable domain, completed using reference TRBV28 and TRBJ1-1, is DVKVTQSSRYLVKRTGEKVFLECVQDMDHENMFWYRQDPGLGLRLIYFSYDVKMKEKGDIPEGYSVSREKKERFSLILESASTNQTSMYLCASSSWTGAEAFFGQGTRLTVV.

V is TRBV7-2 and J is TRBJ2-7; unclear D gene. The CDR3 consists of 14 residues. Germline V gene sequence: CDR1 SGHTA, CDR2 FQGNSA. Trimming took off 1 base at V and 6 bases at J, with 13 bases between the two ends. CDR3 coding DNA: TGTGCCAGCAGCTTAGAGCTCAGTTATGGCGAGCAGTACTTC. It yields the protein CASSLELSYGEQYF.

The chain employs TRBV5-1 and TRBJ2-5; D might be TRBD1 or TRBD2, each matching 5 bases. Germline-derived CDR1 and CDR2 are SGHRS and YFSETQ. The length of the CDR3 is 15 residues. Trimming removed 4 bases from V and 2 bases from J, with 15 bases in between. The DNA for the CDR3 is TGCGCCAGCAGCCTGCTTTGGGGACCTCAAGAGACCCAGTACTTC. Protein: CASSLLWGPQETQYF.

The table lists this clone with a count of one. The chain links TRBV19 to TRBJ2-2; D might be TRBD1 (6 bases). From germline, CDR1 is LNHDA and CDR2 SQIVND (reference sequence). The CDR3 is 16 amino acids. V shed 5 bases and J shed 2 bases, with 15 bases lying between them. The CDR3 bases are TGTGCCAGTAGTTCCTACCGGGACACTAACACCGGGGAGCTGTTTTTT. Its translation is CASSSYRDTNTGELFF.